This T cell receptor beta chain was found in a study of T cell changes during pregnancy in multiple sclerosis. This clone was detected a few times. Generated by immunoSEQ multiplex PCR, the TCRdb table keeps only in-frame clones and is missing some. In the table there are fewer than 50,000 clones, around 91% of which are singletons. The V gene end was trimmed by 3 bases and the J gene end by 4 bases; junction bases not matched to a gene: 11. The germline gives CDR1 SGHRS, CDR2 YFSETQ. The CDR3 is made up of 17 amino acids. The TCR comes from a female donor in good health, enrolled as a control in a pregnancy study. This sequence joins TRBV5-1 and TRBJ2-5; 11 nucleotides agree with TRBD1. Source: CD4+ T cells from peripheral blood mononuclear cells, taken in the second trimester of pregnancy. The CDR3 nucleotides are TGCGCCAGCAGCTCTTCCTGGACAGGGGGCCTATTAGAGACCCAGTACTTC. It codes for CASSSSWTGGLLETQYF.